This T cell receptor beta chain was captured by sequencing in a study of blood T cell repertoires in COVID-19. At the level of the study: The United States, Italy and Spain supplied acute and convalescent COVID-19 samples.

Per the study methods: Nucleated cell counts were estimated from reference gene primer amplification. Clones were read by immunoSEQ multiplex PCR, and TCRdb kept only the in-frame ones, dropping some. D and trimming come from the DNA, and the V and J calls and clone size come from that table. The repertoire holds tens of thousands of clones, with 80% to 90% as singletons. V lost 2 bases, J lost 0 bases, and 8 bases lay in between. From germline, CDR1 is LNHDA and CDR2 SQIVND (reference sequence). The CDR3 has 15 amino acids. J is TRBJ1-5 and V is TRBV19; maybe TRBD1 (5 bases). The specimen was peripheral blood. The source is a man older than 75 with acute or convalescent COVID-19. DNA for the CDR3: TGTGCCAGTAGTATAACAGGCCATAGCAATCAGCCCCAGCATTTT. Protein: CASSITGHSNQPQHF.